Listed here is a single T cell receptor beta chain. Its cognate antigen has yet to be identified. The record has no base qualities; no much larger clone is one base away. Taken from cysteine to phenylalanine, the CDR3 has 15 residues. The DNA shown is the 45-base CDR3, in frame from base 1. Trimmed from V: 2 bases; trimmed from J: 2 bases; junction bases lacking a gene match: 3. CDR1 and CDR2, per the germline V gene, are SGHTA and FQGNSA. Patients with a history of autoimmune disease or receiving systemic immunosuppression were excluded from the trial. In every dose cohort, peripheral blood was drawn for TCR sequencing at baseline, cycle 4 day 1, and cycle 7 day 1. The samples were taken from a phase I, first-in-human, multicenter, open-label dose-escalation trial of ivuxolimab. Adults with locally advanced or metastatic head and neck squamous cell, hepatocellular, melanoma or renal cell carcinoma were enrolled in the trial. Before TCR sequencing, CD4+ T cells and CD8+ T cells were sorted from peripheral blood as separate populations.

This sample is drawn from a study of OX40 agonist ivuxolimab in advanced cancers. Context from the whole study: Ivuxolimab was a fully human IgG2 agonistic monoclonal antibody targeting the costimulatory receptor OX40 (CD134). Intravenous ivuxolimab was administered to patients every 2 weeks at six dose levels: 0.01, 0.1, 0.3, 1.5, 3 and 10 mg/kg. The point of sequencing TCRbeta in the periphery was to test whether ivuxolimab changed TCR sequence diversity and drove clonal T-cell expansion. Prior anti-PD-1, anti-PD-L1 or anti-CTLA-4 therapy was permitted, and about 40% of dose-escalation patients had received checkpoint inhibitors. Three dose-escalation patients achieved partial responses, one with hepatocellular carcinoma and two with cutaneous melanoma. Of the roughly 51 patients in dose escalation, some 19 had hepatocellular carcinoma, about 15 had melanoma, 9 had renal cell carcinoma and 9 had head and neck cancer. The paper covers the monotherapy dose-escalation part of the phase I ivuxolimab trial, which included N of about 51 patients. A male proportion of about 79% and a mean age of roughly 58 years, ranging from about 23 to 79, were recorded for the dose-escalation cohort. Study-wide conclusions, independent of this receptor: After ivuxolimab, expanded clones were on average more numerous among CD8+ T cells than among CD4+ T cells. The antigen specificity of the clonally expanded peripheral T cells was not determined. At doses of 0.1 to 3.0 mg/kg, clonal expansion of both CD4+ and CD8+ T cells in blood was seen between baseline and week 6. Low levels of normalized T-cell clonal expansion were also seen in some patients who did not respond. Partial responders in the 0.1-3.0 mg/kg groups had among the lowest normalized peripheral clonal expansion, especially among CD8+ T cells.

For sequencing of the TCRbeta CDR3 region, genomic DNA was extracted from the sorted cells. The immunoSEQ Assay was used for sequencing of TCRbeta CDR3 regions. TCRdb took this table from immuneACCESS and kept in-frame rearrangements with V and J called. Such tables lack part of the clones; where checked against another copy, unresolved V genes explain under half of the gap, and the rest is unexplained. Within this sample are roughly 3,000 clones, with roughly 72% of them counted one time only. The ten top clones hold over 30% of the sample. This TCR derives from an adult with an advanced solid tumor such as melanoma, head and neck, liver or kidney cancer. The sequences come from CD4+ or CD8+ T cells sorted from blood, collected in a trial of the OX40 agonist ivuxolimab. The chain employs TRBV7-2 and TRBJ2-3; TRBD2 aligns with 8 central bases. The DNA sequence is TGTGCCAGCAGCTTAACTAGCGGACCCACAGATACGCAGTATTTT. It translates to CASSLTSGPTDTQYF.